This T cell receptor beta chain was captured in a study of cytomegalovirus exposure and HLA in healthy donors. All donors participated as healthy donors of bone marrow. The CDR3 is 15 amino acids. The V end was cut by 6 bases, the J end by 6 bases, with 15 bases between. Germline CDR1 and CDR2: SGHAT and FQNNGV. In the PCR, 60 Vbeta and 13 Jbeta primers were used. Libraries were prepared by immunoSEQ multiplex PCR; TCRdb keeps only in-frame clonotypes and omits some of them. The top ten hold roughly 13% of the sample, which has 160,000 or so clones, 81% seen once. The receptor comes from a woman in her forties or fifties in good health and CMV-seronegative. The V gene is TRBV11-2, the J gene TRBJ1-6; unclear D gene. The sample taken for sequencing was PBMCs. The CDR3 protein is CASSSPGSGNSPLHF. In DNA form, the CDR3 reads TGTGCCAGCAGTTCTCCGGGTAGTGGTAATTCACCCCTCCACTTT.